This T cell receptor beta chain was sequenced in a study of blood T cell repertoires in COVID-19. Study background: There were acute and convalescent COVID-19 samples, and they came from the United States, Italy and Spain. PBMCs, B-cell-depleted T cells, or T cells were the source of the cDNA or gDNA that made up the material.

Trimming cost V 2 bases and J 7 bases, with 5 bases left between them. The CDR3 is 11 residues long. Germline V gene lookup returns CDR1 MDHEN and CDR2 SYDVKM. Source study methods: By means of reference gene primer amplification, nucleated cell counts were estimated. Using immunoSEQ multiplex PCR, the repertoire was profiled, and TCRdb retains in-frame clones only, with some absent. The D gene and trimming were derived from the DNA, and the V and J assignments and clone size from that table. The table has approximately 84,000 clones, 90% seen once; the top ten hold roughly 1.5%. This chain links TRBV28 with TRBJ1-2; D is undetermined. The receptor's source is a human donor with active COVID-19. The donor label of this sample is uncertain. Input material: peripheral blood. CDR3 sequence (DNA): TGTGCCAGCAGTTTAAAGCGTGGCTACACCTTC. Its translation is CASSLKRGYTF.